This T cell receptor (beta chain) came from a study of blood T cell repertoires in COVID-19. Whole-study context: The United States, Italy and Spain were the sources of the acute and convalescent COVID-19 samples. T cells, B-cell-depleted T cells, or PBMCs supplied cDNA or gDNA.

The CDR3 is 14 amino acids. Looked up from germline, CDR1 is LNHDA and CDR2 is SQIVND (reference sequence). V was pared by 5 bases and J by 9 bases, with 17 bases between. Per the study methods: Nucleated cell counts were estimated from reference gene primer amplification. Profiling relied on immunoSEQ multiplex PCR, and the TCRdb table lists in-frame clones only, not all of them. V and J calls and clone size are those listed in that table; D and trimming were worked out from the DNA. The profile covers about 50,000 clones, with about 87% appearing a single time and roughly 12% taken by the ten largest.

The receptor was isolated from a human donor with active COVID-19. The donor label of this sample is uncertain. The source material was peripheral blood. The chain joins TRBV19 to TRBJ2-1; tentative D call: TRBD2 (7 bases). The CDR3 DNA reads TGTGCCAGTAGTGGGGGCGGGGGAAGCGGTGAGCAGTTCTTC. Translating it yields CASSGGGGSGEQFF.